The 25 T cell receptor beta chains given below trace back to one sample, sequenced in a study of response to subunit inactivated influenza vaccine. TCRdb re-called the RT-PCR reads with MiXCR, one entry per CDR3 protein. The top ten clones hold 6% to 7% of a sample with some 640,000 distinct CDR3 sequences, about 14% of them seen once. This specimen was PBMCs from blood, taken around two weeks before vaccination. Source of these receptors: a man aged 45-60 years who received an inactivated influenza vaccine.

The table lists this clonotype with many counts. The chain has TRBV20-1 and TRBJ2-3; D call uncertain. Germline CDR1 is DFQATT and CDR2 is SNEGSKA (reference sequence). Deletions cut 4 bases from V and 2 bases from J, with 7 bases between. The CDR3 totals 12 residues. The CDR3 loop reads CSAKTATDTQYF. In DNA, the CDR3 is TGCAGTGCTAAAACGGCCACAGATACGCAGTATTTT.

The CDR3 DNA sequence: TGTGCCAGCAGCGCAGGCAGGGACCACGAGCAGTACTTC. This sequence encodes CASSAGRDHEQYF. The gene calls are TRBV7-3 and TRBJ2-7; perhaps D is TRBD1 or TRBD2 (5 bases each). With 5 bases removed from V and 5 bases from J, the gap between germline ends came to 13 bases. CDR3 length equals 13 residues. CDR1 is SGHTA and CDR2 is FQGTGA in the germline V gene.

The chain uses TRBV12-3 or TRBV12-4 and TRBJ1-1; D is unclear. The CDR3 loop spans 13 amino acids. The V gene lost 2 bases and the J gene lost 3 bases, with 7 bases spanning the gap. CDR3 region: CASSLLAYTEAFF. In DNA form, the CDR3 reads TGTGCCAGCAGTTTATTGGCCTACACTGAAGCTTTCTTT.

This clonotype was seen a handful of times. The chain combines TRBV20-1 with TRBJ2-3; 11 positions agree with TRBD2. The trim removed 3 bases at V and 5 bases at J, leaving 4 bases unmatched. The germline V gene encodes CDR1 DFQATT and CDR2 SNEGSKA (reference sequence). This CDR3 has 14 amino acids. For the CDR3, the DNA is TGCAGTGCTAGCAGACTAGCGGGAAAAGATACGCAGTATTTT. This codes for CSASRLAGKDTQYF.

V usage is TRBV12-3 or TRBV12-4 and J usage is TRBJ2-7; no definite D call. V was shortened by 5 bases and J by 11 bases, with 7 bases between the two germline ends. The CDR3 contains 9 residues. CDR3 amino acids: CASSPNEYF. The CDR3 nucleotides read TGTGCCAGCAGTCCAAATGAGTACTTC.

CDR3 loop: CSAGTGTQETQYF. Written as DNA, the CDR3 is TGCAGCGCTGGGACAGGAACCCAAGAGACCCAGTACTTC. J is TRBJ2-5 and V is TRBV29-1, with 8 bases matching TRBD1. Trimming cost V 7 bases and J 1 base; bases outside gene matches: 5. Germline assignment: CDR1 SQVTM and CDR2 ANQGSEA. The CDR3 covers 13 residues.

This clonotype appeared a few times. The chain uses TRBV7-9 and TRBJ2-1; D not resolved. V was cut by 3 bases and J by 7 bases, with 10 bases left in between. The CDR3 has 13 amino acids. Per germline, CDR1 SEHNR and CDR2 FQNEAQ (reference sequence). CDR3 DNA sequence: TGTGCCAGCAGCTTGAACAGCGTGAATGAGCAGTTCTTC. Its protein is CASSLNSVNEQFF.

The chain joins TRBV9 to TRBJ2-1; 15 nucleotides align to TRBD2. J gave up 6 bases and V 0 bases, and 7 bases lay outside the gene matches. Germline V gene data show CDR1 as SGDLS and CDR2 as YYNGEE. This CDR3 spans 18 amino acids. DNA for the CDR3: TGTGCCAGCAGCGTAGGGACTAGCGGGAGGGTTTCCCCCAATGAGCAGTTCTTC. Its translation is CASSVGTSGRVSPNEQFF. The variable domain in full, completed from reference TRBV9 and TRBJ2-1, reads DSGVTQTPKHLITATGQRVTLRCSPRSGDLSVYWYQQSLDQGLQFLIQYYNGEERAKGNILERFSAQQFPDLHSELNLSSLELGDSALYFCASSVGTSGRVSPNEQFFGPGTRLTVL.

There are a few counts of this clonotype. The rearrangement links TRBV4-2 to TRBJ1-2; D is undetermined. Germline CDR1 LGHNA, CDR2 YNFKEQ. This CDR3 region has 16 residues. Between the trimmed V and J ends, which lost 3 bases and 1 base, there was a span of 15 bases. The CDR3 spells CASSQADLSLNYGYTF. As DNA, the CDR3 is TGTGCCAGCAGCCAGGCTGACCTATCTCTTAACTATGGCTACACCTTC.

The V call is TRBV10-3, the J call TRBJ2-6; D possibly corresponds to TRBD1 (6 bases). The CDR3 is made up of 17 amino acids. Germline V lookup: CDR1 ENHRY, CDR2 SYGVKD. The ends were cut back, 6 bases at V and 2 bases at J, with 17 bases in the middle. The CDR3 bases are TGTGCCATCAGGACGAAATCACAGGGCCCTGGGGCCAACGTCCTGACTTTC. Amino acid sequence: CAIRTKSQGPGANVLTF.

This clonotype was seen repeatedly, ten times or more. The V gene is TRBV11-2, the J gene TRBJ2-1, with D possibly matching TRBD1 (6 bases). The germline V and J ends were trimmed by 2 bases and 5 bases, with 10 bases remaining between them. Looked up from germline, CDR1 is SGHAT and CDR2 is FQNNGV. This CDR3 is 14 amino acids long. The CDR3 loop is CASSLWAGDNEQFF. CDR3 DNA: TGTGCCAGCAGCTTATGGGCAGGGGACAATGAGCAGTTCTTC.

This clonotype was counted between two and nine times. No DNA is shown, since the ends of the CDR3 on it are uncertain; the CDR3 is the one TCRdb lists. The V and J genes are TRBV28 and TRBJ2-3; the table's D call of TRBD1 was not tested on the DNA. Germline-derived CDR1 and CDR2 are MDHEN and SYDVKM. With termini counted, the CDR3 has 15 amino acids. CDR3 loop: CASSSSTGVSRRQYF.

The chain joins TRBV10-3 to TRBJ2-1; 9 bases line up with TRBD1. V shed 9 bases, J shed 8 bases, and the junction held 8 bases outside the gene matches. The CDR3 spans 13 residues. In germline, CDR1 is ENHRY, CDR2 SYGVKD. In nucleotides, the CDR3 is TGTGCCATGAGACAGGGGGTTCTTGATGAGCAGTTCTTC. Residues: CAMRQGVLDEQFF.

The chain links TRBV7-9 to TRBJ2-7, with TRBD1 identical over 9 bases. The CDR3 length is 15 residues. In germline, CDR1 is SEHNR, CDR2 FQNEAQ (reference sequence). The junction had 9 bases not matched to a gene; V was cut back by 4 bases and J by 5 bases. The CDR3 region has the DNA TGTGCCAGCAGCTCCCCCGGGACAGGGTCCCACGAGCAGTACTTC. This codes for CASSSPGTGSHEQYF.

The chain carries TRBV19 and TRBJ1-5, with 8 bases fitting TRBD1. Germline-derived CDR1 and CDR2 are LNHDA and SQIVND (reference sequence). Trimming cost V 3 bases and J 6 bases; bases outside gene matches: 10. The CDR3 sequence is 16 residues long. CDR3 loop: CASSIGGQGGIQPQHF. The CDR3 nucleotides read TGTGCCAGTAGTATTGGAGGACAGGGAGGTATTCAGCCCCAGCATTTT. Supplemented by reference TRBV19 and TRBJ1-5, the full variable domain reads DGGITQSPKYLFRKEGQNVTLSCEQNLNHDAMYWYRQDPGQGLRLIYYSQIVNDFQKGDIAEGYSVSREKKESFPLTVTSAQKNPTAFYLCASSIGGQGGIQPQHFGDGTRLSIL.

In this sample, this clonotype turned up a few times. This rearrangement joins TRBV9 to TRBJ2-3; D is possibly TRBD2 (5 bases). V was shortened by 2 bases and J by 5 bases, with 12 bases between the two germline ends. From germline, CDR1 is SGDLS and CDR2 YYNGEE. This CDR3 contains 14 residues. In nucleotides, the CDR3 is TGTGCCAGCAGCGTCACTAGGACCAGAGATACGCAGTATTTT. Translated: CASSVTRTRDTQYF.

This clonotype was found a few times. This chain connects TRBV12-3 or TRBV12-4 to TRBJ2-7, with 12 positions matching TRBD1. V lost 4 bases to trimming and J lost 4 bases; unmatched junction nucleotides: 8. This CDR3 is 16 amino acids long. The CDR3 loop is CASSSPGQGAGYEQYF. Here the CDR3 DNA reads TGTGCCAGCAGTTCCCCGGGACAGGGGGCGGGATACGAGCAGTACTTC.

The chain couples TRBV5-5 to TRBJ1-5, with D possibly matching TRBD1 (5 bases). This CDR3 contains 15 residues. The germline V gene has CDR1 SGHKS and CDR2 YYEKEE (reference sequence). The V end was cut by 0 bases, the J end by 2 bases, with 9 bases between. The CDR3: CASSLDLQGNQPQHF. The CDR3 coding sequence is TGTGCCAGCAGCTTGGATTTACAGGGCAATCAGCCCCAGCATTTT.

This clonotype appeared many times. The rearrangement joins TRBV15 to TRBJ1-5, with 9 bases fitting TRBD1. V dropped 2 bases and J dropped 4; count of bases not matched to a gene: 9. The CDR3 is 17 residues long. CDR1 and CDR2 (germline): LNHNV, YYDKDF (reference sequence). CDR3 DNA: TGTGCCACCAGCAGACGCCGGGACAGGGACCGAAATCAGCCCCAGCATTTT. Its protein is CATSRRRDRDRNQPQHF.

This clonotype showed up many times. V gene TRBV6-5 combines with J gene TRBJ1-1; the D is unclear. Germline CDR1 and CDR2: MNHEY and SVGAGI. The CDR3 loop spans 13 amino acids. Trimming removed 5 bases at V and 1 base at J, with 8 bases between. Here the CDR3 reads CASSIQRNTEAFF. As DNA, the CDR3 is TGTGCCAGCAGTATACAGAGGAACACTGAAGCTTTCTTT.

This clonotype was counted between two and nine times. Because the CDR3's place on the DNA is in doubt, the DNA is left out and the CDR3 is given as listed by TCRdb. V and J are TRBV12-3 or TRBV12-4 and TRBJ1-1. The CDR3 spans 15 amino acids, including both terminal residues. The CDR3 is CASSFLAAMNTEAFF.

The rearrangement uses TRBV7-2 and TRBJ2-2, with 10 bases that match TRBD2. The CDR3 is 18 residues long. Trimming cost V 0 bases and J 0 bases; bases outside gene matches: 4. CDR1 and CDR2 from the germline V gene are SGHTA and FQGNSA. In DNA, the CDR3 is TGTGCCAGCAGCTTAGCCCTAGCGGGGGCCGCGAACACCGGGGAGCTGTTTTTT. The encoded protein is CASSLALAGAANTGELFF.

This clonotype appeared a few times. The V call is TRBV4-2, the J call TRBJ1-2, with TRBD1 identical over 11 bases. J was trimmed by 1 base and V by 0 bases; bases with no gene match: 4. The CDR3 has 17 amino acids. The germline gives CDR1 LGHNA, CDR2 YNFKEQ. This CDR3 is CASSQEGQGDLNYGYTF. In DNA, the CDR3 is TGTGCCAGCAGCCAAGAGGGACAGGGGGATCTTAACTATGGCTACACCTTC.

The table lists this clonotype with many counts. The chain is built from TRBV5-1 and TRBJ2-1, with TRBD1 matching 8 bases. Trimming at V came to 0 bases and at J to 4 bases, leaving 3 bases not matched to a gene. This CDR3 region has 15 residues. Looked up from germline, CDR1 is SGHRS and CDR2 is YFSETQ. CDR3 residues: CASSLAQGAYNEQFF. CDR3 in DNA: TGCGCCAGCAGCTTGGCCCAGGGGGCATACAATGAGCAGTTCTTC.

This chain joins TRBV3-1 and TRBJ2-3; 9 bases fit TRBD2. In germline, CDR1 is LGHDT, CDR2 YNNKEL (reference sequence). V was clipped by 0 bases and J by 7 bases; unmatched bases: 2. This CDR3 comprises 14 residues. Written as DNA, the CDR3 is TGTGCCAGCAGCCAAGACCCTAGCGGGAATACGCAGTATTTT. Translation: CASSQDPSGNTQYF.